This T cell receptor (beta chain) was sequenced for a study of spatial heterogeneity in lung cancer. At the level of the study: Alpha-chain sequences were detected in numbers that were consistently lower than beta-chain sequences. Raw reads showed each unique TCR and UMI combination turning up more than ten times on average.

Germline-derived CDR1 and CDR2 are MNHEY and SVGEGT. The CDR3 is 16 amino acids. Trimming took 5 bases from V and 0 from J, leaving 13 bases between them. Unique molecular identifiers tagged every individual TCR cDNA molecule. TCRdb itself ran the 5' RACE reads through MiXCR, one entry per CDR3 protein. Altogether tens of thousands of distinct CDR3 sequences are present, roughly 5.2% being singletons, with the ten largest covering about a quarter. Time point: sample taken at primary tumor resection. Whole RNA obtained from tumor, nontumor lung or frozen PBMC underwent sequencing without sorting. The receptor comes from a female donor with early-stage non-small cell lung cancer. The chain combines TRBV6-2 or TRBV6-3 with TRBJ2-2; D is perhaps TRBD1 (7 bases). The source was PBMCs, collected at surgery. The CDR3 nucleotides read TGTGCCAGCAGTCAAACCAGGGGGGCGAACACCGGGGAGCTGTTTTTT. The encoded protein is CASSQTRGANTGELFF.